This TCR beta chain was obtained from a study of blood T cell repertoires in COVID-19. The overall study: Material from acute and convalescent COVID-19 was sourced from the United States, Italy and Spain. The cDNA or gDNA used as material had been derived from T cells, B-cell-depleted T cells, or PBMCs.

This clone was detected once. Authors' analysis steps: Reference gene primers were amplified, and this amplification served to estimate nucleated cell counts. The protocol was immunoSEQ multiplex PCR, while the TCRdb copy is restricted to in-frame clones and leaves out a portion. Clone size and the V and J calls come from that table; the DNA yielded D and trimming. The sample consists of 110,000 to 150,000 clones, approximately 90% of them appearing once. The V and J ends lost 2 bases and 1 base, in that order; junction bases with no gene match: 6. The CDR3 loop spans 16 amino acids. Germline lookup yields CDR1 SGHNT and CDR2 YYREEE (reference sequence).

The chain carries TRBV5-4 and TRBJ2-1, with 7 bases aligning to TRBD1. The sample was peripheral blood. The sequence was obtained from a woman aged 80 or over with acute or convalescent COVID-19. CDR3 residues: CASSLPRQGSYNEQFF. The CDR3 bases are TGTGCCAGCAGCTTACCCCGACAGGGTTCCTACAATGAGCAGTTCTTC.